This record looks at one T cell receptor beta chain sequence and its context. This clonotype is characterized as medium-sized (0.01 to 0.1%). This clone's antigen is unknown. No much larger clone exists at a distance of one base, and base qualities are not known. CDR1 and CDR2 are drawn from the germline V gene: SQVTM, ANQGSEA. From the cysteine through the phenylalanine, the CDR3 covers 17 amino acids. Only the CDR3 region is kept as DNA, spanning 51 bases read in frame from base 1. V has 6 bases trimmed and J has 0 bases trimmed; junction bases matching no gene number 11. This entry is derived from a study of T and B cells in COVID-19 patients (dated by TCRdb to 2020 to 2021). Background on the whole study: Using TRB and IGH repertoire sequencing of peripheral blood, the study characterized adaptive immunity in COVID-19 patients who had active infection or had recovered. The recovered cohort included some 18 patients who contributed approximately 20 samples, and most of those patients had mild to moderate COVID-19 that was managed on an outpatient basis. The recovered cohort had a median age of around 37 years, compared with 55 to 75 years in the active-infection cohort. In the active-infection cohort, about 60% of the 20 patients were critically ill and required mechanical ventilation or ECMO. Of the approximately 21 patients in the active-infection cohort, roughly 18 had comorbidities associated with unfavorable COVID-19 outcome. Over 7.5 million TCR sequences were analysed in a TCR and BCR sequence repository that covered about 40 patients and 65 to 75 time points. Because samples were available both during active disease and after recovery, a couple of patients were counted in both the recovered and the active cohorts. An age-matched reference group of 39 healthy donors negative for COVID-19 antibodies served as the comparison for repertoire analyses. As many as 9 follow-up blood samples were taken per patient, and some of the samples covered different disease stages within the same individual. Summary of the overall study and its limitations: Few blood samples were available from mildly ill patients while symptoms were present or from severe cases at early time points. In active COVID-19, TRB repertoires were highly clonal, while at recovery, diversity and richness increased above the levels seen in healthy donors. The size of the cohort was considered insufficient for assessing HLA contributions to COVID-19 susceptibility or severity. Specific T cell subsets (CD4+/Treg/CD8+) and sorted SARS-CoV-2-responsive or tetramer+ T cells had not yet been sequenced, and the corresponding sequencing experiments were ongoing. The reported TCR clusters were said to need prospective validation before any clinical use. Strongly skewed TRBV/TRBJ gene usage was reported in patients with COVID-19. A total of 2,200 or so TCR clusters were exclusive to the recovered cohort, and roughly 31 of those clusters were low-pGen clusters.

Sequencing relied on an Illumina MiSeq. Multiplex PCR with BIOMED2 TRB-A/B primer pools was used to amplify TRB rearrangements. Illumina-compatible adapters and 7-nucleotide sample barcodes were added to the amplicons in two consecutive PCRs. All library PCRs used Phusion HS II polymerase. Amplicons were gel-purified with the NucleoSpin Gel and PCR Clean-up kit, quantified on Qubit, and pooled at approximately 3.7 nM. The quality of the amplicon pool was checked on an Agilent 2100 Bioanalyzer prior to Illumina next-generation sequencing. Turning to the authors' computational methods: MiXCR 3.0.8 with the default MiXCR reference library was used to annotate TRB rearrangements. Non-productive reads and sequences with fewer than 2 reads were removed, and every unique CDR3 nucleotide sequence was treated as one clone. Clonality, diversity, richness and V-J gene usage were computed in R 3.5.1. GLIPH2 was used to cluster TCRs based on CDR3 similarity, and OLGA was used to calculate the generation probabilities. GLIPH2 clusters were kept only when the clusters contained at least four unique TCR clonotypes present in at least three individuals. TCRdb's own reprocessing of the public reads used fastp at Q25 and MiXCR and kept productive beta chains. Entries that share a CDR3 protein sequence are merged under the most common genes and DNA. What appears here as the V and J calls and clone size reflects TCRdb's work, not the paper's. The sample contains 7,500 to 9,500 distinct CDR3 sequences, around 33% of them found a single time. Roughly 23% of the sample belongs to the ten largest clones.

Genomic DNA extracted from blood, in amounts of about 220-500 ng, served as the starting material for amplifying TRB repertoires. The origin of this receptor is a human donor who had recovered from COVID-19. Recombination linked TRBV29-1 to TRBJ2-6; TRBD1 agrees with 7 junctional bases. Sequenced: blood. The DNA sequence is as follows: TGCAGCGTCTCCGGGACAGCAAGTACCTCTGGGGCCAACGTCCTGACTTTC. Protein translation: CSVSGTASTSGANVLTF.